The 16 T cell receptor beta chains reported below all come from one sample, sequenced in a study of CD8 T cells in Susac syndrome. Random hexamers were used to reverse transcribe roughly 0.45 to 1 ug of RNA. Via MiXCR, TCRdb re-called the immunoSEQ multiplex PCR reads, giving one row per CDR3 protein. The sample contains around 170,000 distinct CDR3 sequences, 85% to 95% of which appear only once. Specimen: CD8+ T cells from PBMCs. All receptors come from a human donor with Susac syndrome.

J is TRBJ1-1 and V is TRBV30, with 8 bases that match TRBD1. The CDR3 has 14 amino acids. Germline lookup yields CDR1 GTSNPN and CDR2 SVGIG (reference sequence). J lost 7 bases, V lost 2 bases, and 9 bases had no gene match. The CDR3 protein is CAWSNRQGNDEAFF. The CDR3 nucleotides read TGTGCCTGGAGTAACCGACAGGGGAATGATGAAGCTTTCTTT.

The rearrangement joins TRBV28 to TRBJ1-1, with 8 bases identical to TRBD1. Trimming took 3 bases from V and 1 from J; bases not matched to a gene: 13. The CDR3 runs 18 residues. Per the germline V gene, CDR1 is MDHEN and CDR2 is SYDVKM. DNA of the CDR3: TGTGCCAGCAGTTTCCCTGACAGGGGACGGTCAGCGAACACTGAAGCTTTCTTT. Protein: CASSFPDRGRSANTEAFF.

The DNA of the CDR3 is TGTGCCAGCGTTAGCGGGACCTTGGGGGAGCAGTACTTC. Amino acid sequence: CASVSGTLGEQYF. The chain employs TRBV7-9 and TRBJ2-7, with 8 bases aligning to TRBD2. Trimming cost V 8 bases and J 7 bases; bases outside gene matches: 10. Germline CDR1 reads SEHNR; CDR2 reads FQNEAQ (reference sequence). This CDR3 contains 13 residues.

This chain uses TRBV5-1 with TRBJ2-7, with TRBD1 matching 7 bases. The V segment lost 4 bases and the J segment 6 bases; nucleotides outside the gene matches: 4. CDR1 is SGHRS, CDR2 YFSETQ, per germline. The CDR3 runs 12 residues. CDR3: CASSPTGREQYF. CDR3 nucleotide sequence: TGCGCCAGCAGCCCGACAGGGCGCGAGCAGTACTTC.

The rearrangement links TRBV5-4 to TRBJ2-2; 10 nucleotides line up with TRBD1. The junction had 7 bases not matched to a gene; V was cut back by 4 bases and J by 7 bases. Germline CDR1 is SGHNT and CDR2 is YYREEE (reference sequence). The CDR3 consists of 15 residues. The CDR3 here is CASSDGQGGVGELFF. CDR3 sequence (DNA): TGTGCCAGCAGCGACGGACAGGGGGGGGTCGGGGAGCTGTTTTTT.

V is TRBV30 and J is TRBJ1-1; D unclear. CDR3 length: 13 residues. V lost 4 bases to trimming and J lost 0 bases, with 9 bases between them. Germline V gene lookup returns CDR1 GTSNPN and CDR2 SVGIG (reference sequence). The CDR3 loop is CAWTSGMNTEAFF. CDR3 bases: TGTGCCTGGACGTCCGGGATGAACACTGAAGCTTTCTTT.

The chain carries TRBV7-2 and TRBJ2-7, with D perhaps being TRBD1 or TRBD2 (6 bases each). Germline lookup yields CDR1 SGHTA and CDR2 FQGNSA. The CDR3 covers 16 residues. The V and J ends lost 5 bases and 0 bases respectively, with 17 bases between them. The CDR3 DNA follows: TGTGCCAGCAGCCCGGACGGGGGCGGGACCTCCTACGAGCAGTACTTC. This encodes CASSPDGGGTSYEQYF.

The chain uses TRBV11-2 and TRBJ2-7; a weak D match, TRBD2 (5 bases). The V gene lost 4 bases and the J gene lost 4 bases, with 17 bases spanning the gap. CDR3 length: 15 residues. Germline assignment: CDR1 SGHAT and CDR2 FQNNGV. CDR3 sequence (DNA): TGTGCCAGCAGCTCACGGATTCCGGGATTTTACGAGCAGTACTTC. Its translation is CASSSRIPGFYEQYF.

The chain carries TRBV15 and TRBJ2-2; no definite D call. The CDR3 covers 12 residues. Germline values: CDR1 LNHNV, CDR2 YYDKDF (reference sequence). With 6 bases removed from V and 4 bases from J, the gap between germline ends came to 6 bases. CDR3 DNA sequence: TGTGCCACCAGGAAAGTCACCGGGGAGCTGTTTTTT. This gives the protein CATRKVTGELFF.

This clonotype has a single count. This CDR3 reads CASTGTAQGYTF. The CDR3 bases are TGTGCCAGCACCGGGACAGCTCAAGGCTACACCTTC. The chain carries TRBV6-5 and TRBJ1-2; 7 bases line up with TRBD1. Unmatched junction bases numbered 7, after V lost 7 bases and J lost 8 bases. CDR1 is MNHEY, CDR2 SVGAGI, per germline. CDR3 length: 12 residues.

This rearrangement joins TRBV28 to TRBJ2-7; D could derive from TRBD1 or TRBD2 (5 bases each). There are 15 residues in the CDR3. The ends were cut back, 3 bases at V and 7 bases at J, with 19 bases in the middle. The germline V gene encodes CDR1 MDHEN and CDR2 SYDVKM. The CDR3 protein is CASSFPGTVVLEQYF. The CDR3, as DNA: TGTGCCAGCAGTTTCCCAGGGACGGTGGTCTTAGAGCAGTACTTC. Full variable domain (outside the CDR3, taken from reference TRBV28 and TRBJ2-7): DVKVTQSSRYLVKRTGEKVFLECVQDMDHENMFWYRQDPGLGLRLIYFSYDVKMKEKGDIPEGYSVSREKKERFSLILESASTNQTSMYLCASSFPGTVVLEQYFGPGTRLTVT.

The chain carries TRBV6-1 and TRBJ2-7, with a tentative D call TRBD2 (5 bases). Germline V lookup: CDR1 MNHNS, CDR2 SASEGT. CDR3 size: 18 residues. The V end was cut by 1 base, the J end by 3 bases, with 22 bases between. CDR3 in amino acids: CASSEGPGRETGGYEQYF. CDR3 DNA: TGTGCCAGCAGTGAAGGACCGGGCCGGGAAACCGGTGGCTACGAGCAGTACTTC.

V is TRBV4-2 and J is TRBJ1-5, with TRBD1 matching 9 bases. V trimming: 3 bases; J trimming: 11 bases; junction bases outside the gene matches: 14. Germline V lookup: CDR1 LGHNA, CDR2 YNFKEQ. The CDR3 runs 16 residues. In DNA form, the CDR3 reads TGTGCCAGCAGCCAGGGACGAGGACAGGGGCTTCTAACCCAGCATTTT. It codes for CASSQGRGQGLLTQHF.

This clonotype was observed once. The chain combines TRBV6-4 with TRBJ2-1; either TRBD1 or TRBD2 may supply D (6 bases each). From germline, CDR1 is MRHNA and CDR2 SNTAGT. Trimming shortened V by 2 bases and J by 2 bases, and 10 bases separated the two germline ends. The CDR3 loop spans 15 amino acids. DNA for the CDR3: TGTGCCAGCAGTGACGGCGGGACACCCTACAATGAGCAGTTCTTC. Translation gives CASSDGGTPYNEQFF.

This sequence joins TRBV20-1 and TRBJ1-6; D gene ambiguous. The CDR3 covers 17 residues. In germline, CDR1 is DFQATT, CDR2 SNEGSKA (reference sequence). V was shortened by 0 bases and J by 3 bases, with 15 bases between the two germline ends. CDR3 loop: CSARDKPGADYNSPLHF. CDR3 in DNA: TGCAGTGCTAGAGATAAACCCGGAGCAGACTATAATTCACCCCTCCACTTT.

The CDR3 region has the DNA TGTGCCAGCAGTTTAGCCAGCTTCTATGGCTACACCTTC. Translation gives CASSLASFYGYTF. The chain couples TRBV12-3 or TRBV12-4 to TRBJ1-2, with no clear D. Trimming stripped 0 bases from V and 4 bases from J, with 6 bases between. The CDR3 totals 13 residues.